Listed below are T cell receptor beta chains from one sample, sequenced in a study of cytomegalovirus exposure and HLA in healthy donors. The method was immunoSEQ multiplex PCR; TCRdb's version includes in-frame clones alone and lacks a portion of them. The top ten hold approximately 24% of the sample, which has 60,000 to 70,000 clones, about 75% seen once. The sequenced material came from PBMCs. The receptors shown here come from a woman aged 40-49 years in good health and CMV-seropositive. Each CDR3 is given with its conserved first and last residue. Fields, in order: D gene, clone size, V gene, J gene, CDR3 protein, CDR3 DNA. A D gene is named only where the DNA matches it firmly. Not every row has a clone size; where given, it reads once, few, many or a size class.

.	.	TRBV14	TRBJ2-7	CASSQDASWPHEQYF	TGTGCCAGCAGCCAAGATGCTAGTTGGCCCCACGAGCAGTACTTC
.	.	TRBV19	TRBJ1-6	CASSNRVNSPLHF	TGTGCCAGTAGCAACAGGGTTAATTCACCCCTCCACTTT
.	.	TRBV18	TRBJ1-2	CASSPWEGKGGYTF	TGTGCCAGCTCACCGTGGGAGGGGAAGGGAGGCTACACCTTC
.	.	TRBV19	TRBJ2-1	CASSPRDSRSYNEQFF	TGTGCCAGTAGTCCTCGGGACTCCCGCTCCTACAATGAGCAGTTCTTC
.	.	TRBV19	TRBJ1-1	CASSPRANEAFF	TGTGCCAGTAGCCCCAGGGCCAATGAAGCTTTCTTT
TRBD2	once	TRBV5-6	TRBJ2-3	CASSAGTSGAQDTQYF	TGTGCCAGCAGCGCCGGGACTAGCGGGGCTCAGGATACGCAGTATTTT
TRBD1	.	TRBV5-1	TRBJ2-7	CASSLGQGVAFYEQYF	TGCGCCAGCAGCTTGGGACAGGGGGTAGCTTTCTACGAGCAGTACTTC
TRBD1	.	TRBV5-6	TRBJ2-1	CASSFITGTGGNEQFF	TGTGCCAGCAGCTTCATCACCGGGACAGGGGGCAATGAGCAGTTCTTC
TRBD1	.	TRBV6-1	TRBJ2-2	CASSGHSGTGYVPGELFF	TGTGCCAGCAGTGGTCATTCCGGGACAGGGTATGTTCCCGGGGAGCTGTTTTTT
.	.	TRBV19	TRBJ2-2	CASSTLSGELFF	TGTGCCAGTAGTACTCTCTCCGGGGAGCTGTTTTTT
TRBD1	.	TRBV7-3	TRBJ1-1	CASSSTGVARTEAFF	TGTGCCAGCAGCTCGACAGGGGTAGCTAGGACTGAAGCTTTCTTT
TRBD2	.	TRBV30	TRBJ2-3	CAWKKASGGQGTQYF	TGTGCCTGGAAAAAGGCTAGCGGGGGTCAGGGTACGCAGTATTTT
.	.	TRBV5-1	TRBJ2-3	CASMRAASTDTQYF	TGCGCCAGCATGAGGGCCGCTAGCACAGATACGCAGTATTTT
.	.	TRBV6-6	TRBJ2-7	CATSDWADGPYEQYF	TGTGCCACCAGTGATTGGGCCGACGGTCCCTACGAGCAGTACTTC
.	.	TRBV9	TRBJ2-3	CASSVGASGADTQYF	TGTGCCAGCAGCGTAGGGGCCTCGGGGGCAGATACGCAGTATTTT
.	.	TRBV29-1	TRBJ1-1	CSVMAGPLAFF	TGCAGCGTTATGGCAGGGCCTCTAGCTTTCTTT
TRBD2	.	TRBV25-1	TRBJ2-4	CASSGRDYKNIQYF	TGTGCCAGCAGTGGCAGGGACTACAAAAACATTCAGTACTTC
.	few	TRBV29-1	TRBJ1-2	CSVTPQTGLYGYTF	TGCAGCGTTACACCCCAGACAGGCCTCTATGGCTACACCTTC
.	.	TRBV5-6	TRBJ2-1	CASSLEVMTFRSYNEQFF	TGTGCCAGCAGCTTGGAAGTTATGACTTTTCGGTCCTACAATGAGCAGTTCTTC
.	few	TRBV5-1	TRBJ2-5	CASSLEVNMAEETQYF	TGCGCCAGCAGCTTGGAAGTCAACATGGCGGAAGAGACCCAGTACTTC
.	.	TRBV2	TRBJ1-5	CASSEARGYSNQPQHF	TGTGCCAGCAGTGAAGCAAGGGGATATAGCAATCAGCCCCAGCATTTT
.	.	TRBV5-1	TRBJ2-6	CASSLPLSSGANVLTF	TGCGCCAGCAGCCTCCCGTTGAGCTCTGGGGCCAACGTCCTGACTTTC
TRBD1	once	TRBV11-2	TRBJ2-3	CASSLAGQGLADTQYF	TGTGCCAGCAGCTTAGCCGGACAGGGGCTGGCAGATACGCAGTATTTT
TRBD2	.	TRBV7-9	TRBJ2-1	CSSSSLLAGLDPFF	TGTTCCAGCAGCTCATTGTTAGCGGGTCTGGACCCGTTCTTC